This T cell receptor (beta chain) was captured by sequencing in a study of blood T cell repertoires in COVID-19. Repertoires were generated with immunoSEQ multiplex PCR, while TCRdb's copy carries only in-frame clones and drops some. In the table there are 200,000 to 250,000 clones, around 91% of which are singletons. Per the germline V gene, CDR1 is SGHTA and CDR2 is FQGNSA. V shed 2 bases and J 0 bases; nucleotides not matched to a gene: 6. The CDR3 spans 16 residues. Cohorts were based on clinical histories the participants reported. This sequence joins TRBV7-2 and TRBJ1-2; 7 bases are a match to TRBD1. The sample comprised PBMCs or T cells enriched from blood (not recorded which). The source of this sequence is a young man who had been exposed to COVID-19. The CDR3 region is CASSLFPTGSNYGYTF. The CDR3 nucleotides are TGTGCCAGCAGCTTATTCCCGACAGGGTCTAACTATGGCTACACCTTC.